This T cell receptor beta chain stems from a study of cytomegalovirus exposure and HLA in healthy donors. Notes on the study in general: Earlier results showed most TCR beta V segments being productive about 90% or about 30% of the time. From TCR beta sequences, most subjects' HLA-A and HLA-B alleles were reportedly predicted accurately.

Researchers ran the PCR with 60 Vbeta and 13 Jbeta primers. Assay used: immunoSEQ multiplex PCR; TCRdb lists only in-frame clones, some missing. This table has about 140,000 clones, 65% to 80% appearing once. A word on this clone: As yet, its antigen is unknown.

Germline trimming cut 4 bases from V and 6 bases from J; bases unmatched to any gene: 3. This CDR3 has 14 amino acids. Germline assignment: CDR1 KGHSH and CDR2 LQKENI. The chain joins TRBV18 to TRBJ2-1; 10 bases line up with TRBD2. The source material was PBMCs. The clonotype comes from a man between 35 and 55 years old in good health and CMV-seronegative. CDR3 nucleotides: TGTGCCAGCTCACTAGCGGGAGGCAGCAATGAGCAGTTCTTC. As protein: CASSLAGGSNEQFF.